This passage covers 15 T cell receptor beta chains from one sample sequenced in a study of PD-1 blockade in mismatch repair-deficient tumors. The protocol was immunoSEQ multiplex PCR, while the TCRdb copy is restricted to in-frame clones and leaves out a portion. In the table there are 35,000 or so clones, roughly 85% of which are singletons. The sequencing here drew on peripheral blood, taken roughly 75 weeks after starting pembrolizumab. These receptors came from an adult with mismatch repair-deficient cancer.

This chain uses TRBV19 with TRBJ1-1; D is unresolved. The CDR3 length is 14 residues. The V gene lost 6 bases and the J gene lost 4 bases, with 15 bases spanning the gap. The germline gives CDR1 LNHDA, CDR2 SQIVND (reference sequence). CDR3 sequence reads: CASSSGPRTTEAFF. CDR3 nucleotide sequence: TGTGCCAGTAGCTCGGGCCCGAGGACCACTGAAGCTTTCTTT.

This clone was found once. The J gene is TRBJ2-7, the V gene TRBV4-3, with unresolved D. V dropped 1 base and J dropped 1 base, with 8 bases sitting between them. CDR1 is LGHNA and CDR2 is YSLEER in the germline V gene. CDR3 length: 14 residues. In DNA, the CDR3 is TGCGCCAGCAGCCAAGTCTACGGATCCTACGAGCAGTACTTC. Its translation is CASSQVYGSYEQYF.

This chain connects TRBV5-4 to TRBJ1-2; 7 bases are a match to TRBD1. The V segment lost 4 bases and the J segment 8 bases; nucleotides outside the gene matches: 8. Germline CDR1 is SGHNT and CDR2 is YYREEE (reference sequence). The CDR3 extends over 13 amino acids. CDR3 DNA: TGTGCCAGCAGCCAGACAGGGACCAAAGGCTACACCTTC. Its translation is CASSQTGTKGYTF.

This clone was counted only a few times. The chain employs TRBV2 and TRBJ1-5; TRBD1 might be the D (5 bases). The length of the CDR3 is 14 residues. V was pared by 6 bases and J by 11 bases, with 20 bases between. CDR1 is SNHLY and CDR2 is FYNNEI in the germline V gene. The CDR3 loop is CASRIGTADGAQHF. CDR3 coding DNA: TGTGCCAGCAGGATTGGGACGGCGGATGGGGCCCAGCATTTT.

The chain recombines TRBV5-1 with TRBJ2-3; TRBD2 matches at 11 bases. V was clipped by 0 bases and J by 6 bases; unmatched bases: 9. This CDR3 comprises 17 residues. In germline, CDR1 is SGHRS, CDR2 YFSETQ. As DNA, the CDR3 is TGCGCCAGCAGCTTGGTGGTAGCGGGAGGGCCGGGTGATACGCAGTATTTT. Translation: CASSLVVAGGPGDTQYF.

This chain uses TRBV5-1 with TRBJ2-7; D call uncertain. Trimming shortened V by 0 bases and J by 6 bases, and 13 bases separated the two germline ends. Germline V gene sequence: CDR1 SGHRS, CDR2 YFSETQ. The CDR3 spans 14 residues. CDR3 amino acids: CASSLDTALFEQYF. The CDR3 nucleotides are TGCGCCAGCAGCTTGGACACCGCCTTATTCGAGCAGTACTTC.

This clone showed up just once. The J gene is TRBJ1-1, the V gene TRBV27, with D possibly TRBD1 on 5 matching bases. Trimming took 0 bases from V and 4 from J, leaving 9 bases between them. From germline, CDR1 is MNHEY and CDR2 SMNVEV (reference sequence). This CDR3 is built from 14 residues. The CDR3 is CASSLSLGGTEAFF. CDR3 bases: TGTGCCAGCAGTTTATCGTTGGGGGGCACTGAAGCTTTCTTT.

The genes are TRBV13 and TRBJ2-7; perhaps D is TRBD1 or TRBD2 (5 bases each). The V gene's germline CDR1 is PRHDT and CDR2 FYEKMQ (reference sequence). The germline V and J ends were trimmed by 4 bases and 6 bases, with 13 bases remaining between them. The CDR3 runs 13 residues. CDR3 sequence (DNA): TGTGCCAGCAGCTCCGGGACGTTGGGCGAGCAGTACTTC. Amino acids: CASSSGTLGEQYF.

This sequence joins TRBV9 and TRBJ2-2; TRBD2 agrees at 12 bases. Trimming cost V 3 bases and J 7 bases; bases outside gene matches: 7. Germline V gene lookup returns CDR1 SGDLS and CDR2 YYNGEE. CDR3 length: 16 amino acids. The CDR3 sequence: CASSATSGRTHGELFF. As DNA, the CDR3 is TGTGCCAGCAGCGCCACTAGCGGGAGGACCCACGGGGAGCTGTTTTTT.

The V gene is TRBV4-2, the J gene TRBJ2-2; 14 bases line up with TRBD2. After removal of 4 bases from V and 6 bases from J, the junction contained 7 bases not matched to a gene. The germline gives CDR1 LGHNA, CDR2 YNFKEQ. This CDR3 comprises 17 residues. The CDR3 spells CASSLRGLAGESGELFF. The CDR3 DNA reads TGTGCCAGCAGCCTAAGGGGACTAGCGGGAGAATCCGGGGAGCTGTTTTTT.

The rearrangement links TRBV7-9 to TRBJ1-2; maybe TRBD1 (5 bases). Germline CDR1 reads SEHNR; CDR2 reads FQNEAQ (reference sequence). The CDR3 totals 12 residues. V lost 5 bases to trimming and J lost 7 bases, with 11 bases between them. This chain's CDR3 is CASSTEGFGYTF. CDR3 in DNA: TGTGCCAGCAGCACAGAGGGGTTTGGCTACACCTTC.

The gene calls are TRBV9 and TRBJ2-1, with 11 bases fitting TRBD2. Germline V lookup: CDR1 SGDLS, CDR2 YYNGEE. Trimming removed 2 bases from V and 6 bases from J; junction bases left unmatched: 4. CDR3 size: 15 residues. This chain's CDR3 is CASSVTSGVLNEQFF. DNA of the CDR3: TGTGCCAGCAGCGTGACTAGCGGGGTACTCAATGAGCAGTTCTTC.

The chain links TRBV6-5 to TRBJ2-5, with D unclear. Germline V CDR1 and CDR2: MNHEY, SVGAGI. Trimming took 0 bases from V and 5 from J, leaving 10 bases between them. The CDR3 contains 14 residues. Written as DNA, the CDR3 is TGTGCCAGCAGTTACTCGACGGTCCGGGAGACCCAGTACTTC. Translation: CASSYSTVRETQYF.

The J gene is TRBJ2-5, the V gene TRBV5-6; perhaps TRBD1 as D (5 bases). CDR1 and CDR2 from the germline V gene are SGHDT and YYEEEE. This CDR3 has 12 residues. Trimming removed 4 bases at V and 6 bases at J, with 10 bases between. The CDR3 DNA sequence: TGTGCCAGCAGCGTATCAGGGAAGACCCAGTACTTC. It codes for CASSVSGKTQYF.

This chain connects TRBV9 to TRBJ1-1; tentative D call: TRBD1 (5 bases). Germline values: CDR1 SGDLS, CDR2 YYNGEE. The ends were cut back, 4 bases at V and 0 bases at J, with 10 bases in the middle. CDR3 size: 14 residues. CDR3 region: CASSSRDVNTEAFF. As DNA, the CDR3 is TGTGCCAGCAGCTCCCGGGACGTGAACACTGAAGCTTTCTTT. The entire variable domain, with the rest obtained from reference TRBV9 and TRBJ1-1, is as follows: DSGVTQTPKHLITATGQRVTLRCSPRSGDLSVYWYQQSLDQGLQFLIQYYNGEERAKGNILERFSAQQFPDLHSELNLSSLELGDSALYFCASSSRDVNTEAFFGQGTRLTVV.